What follows is one TCR beta chain and its context. Antigen: not known. This specimen belongs to a study of T cell responses to AZD1222 COVID-19 vaccine. Turning to the study itself: Pooled together were second doses at about 4 or about 12 weeks. Study-level points and caveats: Two AZD1222 administrations were followed by greater Spike-specific TCR breadth and depth. The donors showed a predominance of white British ancestry and of females, with possible underestimation of clonal diversity. In the spike-specific TCR repertoire, nearly half reportedly target unmutated variant regions.

CDR1 MNHEY and CDR2 SMNVEV come from the germline V gene (reference sequence). The CDR3 runs to 10 residues. Between the trimmed V and J ends, which lost 9 bases and 5 bases, there was a span of 8 bases. Generated by immunoSEQ multiplex PCR, the TCRdb table keeps only in-frame clones and is missing some. The sample holds approximately 97,000 clones, 70% to 90% seen once. This TCR was sampled from an adult in good health. The specimen was peripheral blood, collected on day 0 of AZD1222 vaccination. J is TRBJ2-7 and V is TRBV27; possibly TRBD1 or TRBD2 for D (5 bases each). CDR3 nucleotides: TGTGCCAGGAGGGGTGACGAGCAGTACTTC. This codes for CARRGDEQYF.